This entry features one TCR beta chain sequence. Its cognate antigen is unknown. Scientists ran DNA taken from cultured CD4+ T cells through the Oncomine TCR Beta short-read assay for sequencing. TCRdb passed the PCR reads through MiXCR, listing each CDR3 protein once. The repertoire has some 16,000 distinct CDR3 sequences, over 45% of them found once; the top ten carry around 11%. The treatment was: roughly ten-day PBMC culture with coronavirus spike peptide pools or control peptides (ViraFEST assay). This sample is part of a study of vaccination and CD4 T cells after COVID-19. Material: CD4+ T cells from blood, cultured in vitro. The clonotype was recovered from a human donor who had recovered from COVID-19.

The CDR3: CASYSGEPTNEQFF. DNA for the CDR3: TGTGCCAGCTATAGCGGGGAACCTACCAATGAGCAGTTCTTC. The J gene is TRBJ2-1, the V gene TRBV2, with TRBD2 identical over 8 bases. The CDR3 sequence is 14 residues long. With V trimmed by 8 bases and J by 6 bases, 9 bases remained unmatched. The germline V gene has CDR1 SNHLY and CDR2 FYNNEI.